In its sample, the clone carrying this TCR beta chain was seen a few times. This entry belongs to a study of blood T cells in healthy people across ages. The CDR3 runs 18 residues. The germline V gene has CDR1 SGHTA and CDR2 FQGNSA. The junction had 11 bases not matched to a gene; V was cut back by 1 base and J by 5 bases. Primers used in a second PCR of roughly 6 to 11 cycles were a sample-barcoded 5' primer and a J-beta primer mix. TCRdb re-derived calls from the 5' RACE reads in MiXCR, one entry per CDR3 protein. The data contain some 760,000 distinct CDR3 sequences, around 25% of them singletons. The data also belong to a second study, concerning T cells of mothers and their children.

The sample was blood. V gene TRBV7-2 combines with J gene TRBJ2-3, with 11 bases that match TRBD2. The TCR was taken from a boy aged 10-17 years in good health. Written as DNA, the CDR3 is TGTGCCAGCAGCTTAGTTGGTAGCGGGGGGGCCGCGAAAGATACGCAGTATTTT. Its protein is CASSLVGSGGAAKDTQYF.